The source of this T cell receptor beta chain is a study of cytomegalovirus exposure and HLA in healthy donors. Study results and limitations: Clonal expansion, a later analysis showed, was greater in HLA-associated TCR beta chains than in equally common others. The classifier, whose performance was assessed in both the original and validation cohorts, reportedly diagnosed cytomegalovirus status with high specificity and sensitivity.

PCR amplification relied on 60 Vbeta primers (plus 13 Jbeta primers). Produced via immunoSEQ multiplex PCR; TCRdb's table is partial and in-frame only. Of 200,000 to 250,000 clones in the sample, roughly 84% are singletons; the top ten hold roughly 1.3%. Points on this clone: Antigen unknown.

CDR1 is MGHDK and CDR2 is SYGVNS in the germline V gene. After removal of 6 bases from V and 9 bases from J, the junction contained 8 bases not matched to a gene. This CDR3 is built from 13 residues. This chain links TRBV25-1 with TRBJ2-1; 7 bases align to TRBD1. Sequenced: PBMCs. This receptor was taken from a girl aged 5-17 years in good health and CMV-seronegative. The CDR3 spells CASRETGNVEQFF. The CDR3 DNA is TGTGCCAGCAGGGAGACAGGGAATGTTGAGCAGTTCTTC.